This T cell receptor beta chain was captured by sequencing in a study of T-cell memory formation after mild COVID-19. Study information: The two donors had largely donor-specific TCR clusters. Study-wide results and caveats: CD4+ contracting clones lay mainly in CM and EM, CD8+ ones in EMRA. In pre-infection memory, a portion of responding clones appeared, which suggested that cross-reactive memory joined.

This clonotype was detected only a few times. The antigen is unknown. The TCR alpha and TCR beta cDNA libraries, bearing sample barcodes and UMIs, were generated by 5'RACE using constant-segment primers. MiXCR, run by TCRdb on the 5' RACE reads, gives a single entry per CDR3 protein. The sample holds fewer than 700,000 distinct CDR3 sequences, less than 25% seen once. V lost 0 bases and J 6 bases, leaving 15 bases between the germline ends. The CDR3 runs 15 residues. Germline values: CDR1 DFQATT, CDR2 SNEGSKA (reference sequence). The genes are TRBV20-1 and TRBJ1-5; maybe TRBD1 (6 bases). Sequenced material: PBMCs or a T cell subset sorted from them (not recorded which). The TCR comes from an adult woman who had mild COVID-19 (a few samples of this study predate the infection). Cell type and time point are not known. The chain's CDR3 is CSARDYREESQPQHF. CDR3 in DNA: TGCAGTGCTAGAGATTACAGGGAGGAAAGTCAGCCCCAGCATTTT.